The entry below gives a single TCR beta chain sequence along with its context. Its antigen is unknown. These data are taken from a study of cytomegalovirus exposure and HLA in healthy donors. The study ran its PCR with 60 Vbeta and 13 Jbeta primers. Measured with immunoSEQ multiplex PCR; TCRdb has only the in-frame clones, and not every one. This sample yields approximately 120,000 clones, of which roughly 70% are seen a single time; around 7.7% belongs to the top ten. General study points: Highly shared variants forming one cluster were likely a sequencing artifact. Researchers catalogued under 200 TCR beta chains as cytomegalovirus-associated. Despite most TCR sequences being rare, some public TCRs occurred in many donors.

This CDR3 spans 15 amino acids. Germline assignment: CDR1 SGHTA and CDR2 FQGNSA. V lost 5 bases to trimming and J lost 3 bases, with 14 bases between them. Sequencing was carried out using PBMCs. The origin of this receptor is a man aged 40-49 years in good health and CMV-seronegative. This chain joins TRBV7-2 and TRBJ1-5; the D gene is possibly TRBD1 (5 bases). This CDR3 reads CASSPVGQFNQPQHF. As DNA, the CDR3 is TGTGCCAGCAGCCCAGTGGGGCAGTTCAATCAGCCCCAGCATTTT.